What follows are 32 T cell receptor beta chains derived from one specimen sequenced in a study of shared clonotypes between healthy human individuals. Sequencing was performed with immunoSEQ multiplex PCR; in TCRdb, only in-frame clones are kept and a portion is missing. The table includes 850,000 to 1,100,000 clones, roughly 77% detected once. The specimen was memory CD4+ T cells from PBMCs. The subset is: CD45RA-negative fraction. These receptors were taken from a young man in good health. Some clones in this sample may be carry-over from other donors' samples.

This chain joins TRBV5-1 and TRBJ1-2; tentatively, D is TRBD1 (5 bases). The ends were cut back, 4 bases at V and 2 bases at J, with 12 bases in the middle. The CDR3 loop spans 14 amino acids. Germline assignment: CDR1 SGHRS and CDR2 YFSETQ. The CDR3 loop reads CASSRGGTNYGYTF. The CDR3 nucleotides are TGCGCCAGCAGCCGGGGAGGGACCAACTATGGCTACACCTTC.

In the case of this clone: No conserved phenylalanine or tryptophan is present at the end of the CDR3, so a read error is the likely explanation. No DNA is shown, since the ends of the CDR3 on it are uncertain; the CDR3 is the one TCRdb lists. The chain combines TRBV4-2 with TRBJ1-5; the table's D call, TRBD1, was not checked against the DNA. The CDR3 is 18 amino acids in total, end residues counted. The germline V gene has CDR1 LGHNA and CDR2 YNFKEQ. CDR3 residues: CASSQTGGAGARNQPQHS.

This clone was seen a handful of times. J is TRBJ1-1 and V is TRBV7-9, with TRBD1 as a possible D gene (5 bases). V lost 3 bases, J lost 1 base, and 9 bases lay in between. CDR3 size: 14 residues. Germline V CDR1 and CDR2: SEHNR, FQNEAQ (reference sequence). The chain's CDR3 is CASSLNRQNTEAFF. The DNA for the CDR3 is TGTGCCAGCAGCTTGAACAGGCAGAACACTGAAGCTTTCTTT.

V is TRBV19 and J is TRBJ2-1; perhaps TRBD2 as D (6 bases). V lost 6 bases to trimming and J lost 7 bases, with 19 bases between them. This CDR3 spans 15 amino acids. Looked up from germline, CDR1 is LNHDA and CDR2 is SQIVND (reference sequence). CDR3 nucleotides: TGTGCCAGTAGAGGGGCCTTAACGGGAGCTAATGAGCAGTTCTTC. This codes for CASRGALTGANEQFF.

This chain connects TRBV30 to TRBJ1-1, with D perhaps TRBD1 (6 bases). V lost 5 bases and J lost 0, with 10 bases in between. The CDR3 totals 13 residues. Germline V gene data show CDR1 as GTSNPN and CDR2 as SVGIG (reference sequence). The CDR3 DNA reads TGTGCCTGGGCCGGACAGCTGAACACTGAAGCTTTCTTT. Its translation: CAWAGQLNTEAFF.

This chain links TRBV28 with TRBJ2-1, with D maybe TRBD1 (6 bases). This CDR3 is built from 16 residues. V was shortened by 3 bases and J by 8 bases, with 20 bases between the two germline ends. Looked up from germline, CDR1 is MDHEN and CDR2 is SYDVKM. The CDR3 bases are TGTGCCAGCAGTTTCGCCCGGGACACCGGGTCGTATGAGCAGTTCTTC. Amino acids: CASSFARDTGSYEQFF.

This clone was seen only a few times. The chain combines TRBV7-6 with TRBJ2-2; D ambiguous. V was pared by 1 base and J by 7 bases, with 7 bases between. This CDR3 is built from 13 residues. CDR1 and CDR2 from the germline V gene are SGHVS and FNYEAQ. The chain's CDR3 is CASSLGNGGELFF. CDR3 nucleotide sequence: TGTGCCAGCAGCTTAGGAAACGGCGGGGAGCTGTTTTTT.

The chain has TRBV2 and TRBJ1-5; D is unresolved. CDR1 SNHLY and CDR2 FYNNEI come from the germline V gene. The CDR3 covers 14 residues. Trimming removed 4 bases from V and 3 bases from J, with 10 bases in between. The CDR3, as DNA: TGTGCCAGCAGTGCGGGGAATAACAATCAGCCCCAGCATTTT. It yields the protein CASSAGNNNQPQHF.

The gene calls are TRBV7-2 and TRBJ2-3, with 7 bases aligning to TRBD2. Germline-derived CDR1 and CDR2 are SGHTA and FQGNSA. The CDR3 covers 12 residues. Trimming cost V 6 bases and J 6 bases; bases outside gene matches: 3. The CDR3 here is CASRELADTQYF. CDR3 DNA: TGTGCCAGCAGGGAACTAGCGGATACGCAGTATTTT.

The J gene is TRBJ1-2, the V gene TRBV28; possibly TRBD1 for D (5 bases). Germline V gene lookup returns CDR1 MDHEN and CDR2 SYDVKM. Trimming pared 7 bases from V and 2 bases from J, leaving 14 bases between. The CDR3 runs 14 residues. CDR3 sequence: CASTPQGGNYGYTF. CDR3 coding DNA: TGTGCCAGCACCCCCCAGGGCGGGAACTATGGCTACACCTTC.

The V gene is TRBV7-3, the J gene TRBJ2-1; no definite D call. The CDR3 has 14 residues. V was cut by 2 bases and J by 9 bases, with 14 bases left in between. Germline CDR1 reads SGHTA; CDR2 reads FQGTGA. CDR3 in DNA: TGTGCCAGCAGCTTAGACCATAGTTGGGGTGAGCAGTTCTTC. Amino acids: CASSLDHSWGEQFF.

The J gene is TRBJ1-3, the V gene TRBV4-3, with a possible D match to TRBD1 (6 bases). The CDR3 has 17 amino acids. Looked up from germline, CDR1 is LGHNA and CDR2 is YSLEER. Between the trimmed V and J ends, which lost 0 bases and 0 bases, there was a span of 12 bases. The CDR3 sequence: CASSQDLTGLSGNTIYF. CDR3 nucleotide sequence: TGCGCCAGCAGCCAAGACCTAACAGGGCTCTCTGGAAACACCATATATTTT.

The chain recombines TRBV4-1 with TRBJ2-1; 10 bases line up with TRBD1. Unmatched junction bases numbered 5, after V lost 2 bases and J lost 1 base. The germline CDR1 and CDR2 sequences are MGHRA and YSYEKL. The CDR3 runs 17 residues. The CDR3 coding sequence is TGCGCCAGCAGCCAACCCCGACAGGGGGCTTCCTACAATGAGCAGTTCTTC. Amino acid sequence: CASSQPRQGASYNEQFF.

The chain carries TRBV7-2 and TRBJ1-2, with D perhaps matching TRBD1 (5 bases). The CDR3 is 14 residues long. The germline V and J ends were trimmed by 4 bases and 3 bases, with 12 bases remaining between them. Germline V gives CDR1 SGHTA, CDR2 FQGNSA. CDR3 in DNA: TGTGCCAGCAGCTCAGACAGCCTTTACTATGGCTACACCTTC. Translating it yields CASSSDSLYYGYTF. The variable domain in full, with the rest retrieved from reference TRBV7-2 and TRBJ1-2, is GAGVSQSPSNKVTEKGKDVELRCDPISGHTALYWYRQSLGQGLEFLIYFQGNSAPDKSGLPSDRFSAERTGGSVSTLTIQRTQQEDSAVYLCASSSDSLYYGYTFGSGTRLTVV.

V is TRBV2 and J is TRBJ2-5; D possibly corresponds to TRBD1 (5 bases). Germline V lookup: CDR1 SNHLY, CDR2 FYNNEI. V lost 1 base to trimming and J lost 5 bases, with 20 bases between them. The CDR3 covers 17 residues. This CDR3 reads CASSEERGRGARETQYF. CDR3 in DNA: TGTGCCAGCAGTGAAGAAAGGGGAAGGGGTGCAAGGGAGACCCAGTACTTC.

The gene calls are TRBV7-2 and TRBJ2-3; no clear D gene. There are 15 residues in the CDR3. Trimming stripped 1 base from V and 6 bases from J, with 14 bases between. Germline CDR1 and CDR2: SGHTA and FQGNSA. In DNA, the CDR3 is TGTGCCAGCAGCTTAGAACACGGGCCGATCGATACGCAGTATTTT. This translates into CASSLEHGPIDTQYF.

In regard to this clone: In the same sample, other DNA sequences code for this CDR3. The rearrangement links TRBV9 to TRBJ2-3; D remains unclear. Germline V gene lookup returns CDR1 SGDLS and CDR2 YYNGEE. This CDR3 has 14 amino acids. Between the trimmed V and J ends, which lost 2 bases and 0 bases, there was a span of 7 bases. CDR3 in DNA: TGTGCCAGCAGCGTCAGGTCTAGCACAGATACGCAGTATTTT. This encodes CASSVRSSTDTQYF.

The genes are TRBV5-5 and TRBJ2-2; D is perhaps TRBD2 (5 bases). Trimming removed 7 bases at V and 3 bases at J, with 16 bases between. Germline V gene data show CDR1 as SGHKS and CDR2 as YYEKEE (reference sequence). The CDR3 covers 15 residues. CDR3 bases: TGTGCCAGCTCAACCGGGGTTTTCGACACCGGGGAGCTGTTTTTT. Protein product: CASSTGVFDTGELFF.

The gene calls are TRBV28 and TRBJ2-5; D call uncertain. Germline V CDR1 and CDR2: MDHEN, SYDVKM. This CDR3 has 13 amino acids. The ends were cut back, 3 bases at V and 2 bases at J, with 7 bases in the middle. The CDR3 DNA reads TGTGCCAGCAGTTTTGGCATACAAGAGACCCAGTACTTC. This codes for CASSFGIQETQYF.

This clone was observed a handful of times. The CDR3 nucleotides read TGTGCCAGCAGCTTACGGAGCGGGAGGTTACATGAGCAGTTCTTC. Translated: CASSLRSGRLHEQFF. V usage is TRBV13 and J usage is TRBJ2-1; 9 positions match TRBD2. The CDR3 sequence is 15 residues long. Germline V gene data show CDR1 as PRHDT and CDR2 as FYEKMQ (reference sequence). V was pared by 2 bases and J by 8 bases, with 7 bases of the junction left unmatched.

The chain combines TRBV28 with TRBJ2-7, with D perhaps TRBD1 (6 bases). Trimming removed 6 bases from V and 12 bases from J, with 15 bases in between. The germline V gene encodes CDR1 MDHEN and CDR2 SYDVKM. The CDR3 runs 11 residues. The CDR3, as DNA: TGTGCCAGCAGCCGCAGGGGCCACCGGTACTTC. This gives the protein CASSRRGHRYF.

This clone was found a few times. The chain recombines TRBV1 with TRBJ2-7; TRBD2, the table's D call, was not compared with the DNA. TRBV1 is a pseudogene segment. The CDR3 length is 19 residues. DNA of the CDR3: TGCACCAGCAGCCCCACGTCGGTTCTCGCGGGTTCCCTCTCCTACGAGCAGTACTTC. Its protein product is CTSSPTSVLAGSLSYEQYF.

About this clone: The same CDR3 is also encoded by other DNA sequences in this sample. The chain has TRBV5-1 and TRBJ1-1; no clear D gene. Germline V gene data show CDR1 as SGHRS and CDR2 as YFSETQ. The CDR3 has 14 residues. Between the trimmed V and J ends, which lost 4 bases and 2 bases, there was a span of 12 bases. The CDR3 DNA sequence: TGCGCCAGCAGCCTCGGAGGGTTTAACACTGAAGCTTTCTTT. Translating gives CASSLGGFNTEAFF.

This clone has a handful of counts. This chain joins TRBV5-8 and TRBJ2-5, with TRBD1 identical over 10 bases. This CDR3 is built from 14 residues. V lost 4 bases to trimming and J lost 4 bases; unmatched junction nucleotides: 4. Germline values: CDR1 SGHTS, CDR2 YDEGEE. The CDR3 coding sequence is TGTGCCAGCAGCCCGAGGACAGGGGGAGAGACCCAGTACTTC. Translation: CASSPRTGGETQYF.

The chain couples TRBV4-2 to TRBJ1-3, with D perhaps matching TRBD1 (5 bases). Per germline, CDR1 LGHNA and CDR2 YNFKEQ. CDR3 length: 16 residues. The ends were cut back, 3 bases at V and 0 bases at J, with 12 bases in the middle. The CDR3 here is CASSQLQGRSGNTIYF. The CDR3 bases are TGTGCCAGCAGCCAGCTCCAGGGACGCTCTGGAAACACCATATATTTT.

The chain is built from TRBV5-1 and TRBJ2-7, with D possibly matching TRBD1 (5 bases). V was pared by 4 bases and J by 2 bases, with 22 bases between. Germline V CDR1 and CDR2: SGHRS, YFSETQ. There are 17 residues in the CDR3. CDR3 loop: CASSTYPASGHTYEQYF. CDR3 in DNA: TGCGCCAGCAGCACCTACCCAGCGTCAGGGCACACCTACGAGCAGTACTTC.

This chain connects TRBV20-1 to TRBJ1-1, with D maybe TRBD1 (5 bases). The CDR3 covers 10 residues. The germline gives CDR1 DFQATT, CDR2 SNEGSKA (reference sequence). With 6 bases removed from V and 7 bases from J, the gap between germline ends came to 9 bases. CDR3 loop: CSAGDDEAFF. The CDR3 DNA reads TGCAGTGCAGGGGACGATGAAGCTTTCTTT.

V usage is TRBV18 and J usage is TRBJ2-7; 7 bases align to TRBD2. J gave up 0 bases and V 3 bases, and 5 bases lay outside the gene matches. Germline V CDR1 and CDR2: KGHSH, LQKENI. The CDR3 is 15 residues long. CDR3 coding DNA: TGTGCCAGCTCACCCACACGGGAGGCCTCCTACGAGCAGTACTTC. Encoded protein: CASSPTREASYEQYF.

The chain employs TRBV6-1 and TRBJ1-1; D uncertain. This CDR3 is built from 12 residues. The germline V gene has CDR1 MNHNS and CDR2 SASEGT. V was pared by 1 base and J by 9 bases, with 9 bases between. The CDR3, as DNA: TGTGCCAGCAGTGAAGTGTCAGTAAAAGCTTTCTTT. This translates into CASSEVSVKAFF.

V is TRBV10-3 and J is TRBJ2-3, with D perhaps assigned TRBD1 or TRBD2 (5 bases each). Germline CDR1 ENHRY, CDR2 SYGVKD. The CDR3 covers 14 residues. With 6 bases removed from V and 5 bases from J, the gap between germline ends came to 15 bases. For the CDR3, the DNA is TGTGCCATCAGCCAGGGTGGGGACCGAGATACGCAGTATTTT. Its protein product is CAISQGGDRDTQYF.

This sequence joins TRBV5-4 and TRBJ2-6, with no clear D. The length of the CDR3 is 16 residues. The ends were cut back, 3 bases at V and 0 bases at J, with 10 bases in the middle. CDR1 and CDR2 (germline): SGHNT, YYREEE (reference sequence). CDR3 amino acids: CASSSRADSGANVLTF. In DNA form, the CDR3 reads TGTGCCAGCAGCTCCCGGGCTGACTCTGGGGCCAACGTCCTGACTTTC. The full variable domain, its missing parts supplied by reference TRBV5-4 and TRBJ2-6, is ETGVTQSPTHLIKTRGQQVTLRCSSQSGHNTVSWYQQALGQGPQFIFQYYREEENGRGNFPPRFSGLQFPNYSSELNVNALELDDSALYLCASSSRADSGANVLTFGAGSRLTVL.

In the case of this clone: This is likely an artifact of a read error, given a far larger clone one base away. The rearrangement links TRBV2 to TRBJ2-5; 11 nucleotides match TRBD2. The DNA end favors TRBJ2-7, so the J call may be wrong. This CDR3 has 15 amino acids. The germline CDR1 and CDR2 sequences are SNHLY and FYNNEI. CDR3 loop: CATPGASGGSYEQYF. The CDR3 DNA follows: TGTGCCACACCCGGGGCTAGCGGGGGGTCCTACGAGCAGTACTTC.